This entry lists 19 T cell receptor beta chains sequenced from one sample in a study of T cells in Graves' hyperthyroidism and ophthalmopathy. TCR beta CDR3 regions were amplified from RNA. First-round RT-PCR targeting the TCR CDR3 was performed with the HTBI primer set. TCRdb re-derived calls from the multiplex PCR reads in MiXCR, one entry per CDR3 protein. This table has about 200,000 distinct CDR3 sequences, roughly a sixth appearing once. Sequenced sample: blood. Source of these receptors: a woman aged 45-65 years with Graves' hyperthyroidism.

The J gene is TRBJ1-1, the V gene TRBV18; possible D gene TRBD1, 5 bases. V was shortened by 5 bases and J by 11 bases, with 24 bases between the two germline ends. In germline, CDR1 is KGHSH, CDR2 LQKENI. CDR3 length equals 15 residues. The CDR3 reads CASSFGRDSSSGAFF. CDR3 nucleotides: TGTGCCAGCTCATTCGGTCGGGACTCCTCTTCGGGGGCTTTCTTT.

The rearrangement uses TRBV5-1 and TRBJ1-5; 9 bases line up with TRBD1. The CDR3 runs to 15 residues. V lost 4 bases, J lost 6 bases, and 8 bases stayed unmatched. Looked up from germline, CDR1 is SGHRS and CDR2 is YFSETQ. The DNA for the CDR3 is TGCGCCAGCAGCCCCGGGACAGGGAACAGTCAGCCCCAGCATTTT. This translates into CASSPGTGNSQPQHF.

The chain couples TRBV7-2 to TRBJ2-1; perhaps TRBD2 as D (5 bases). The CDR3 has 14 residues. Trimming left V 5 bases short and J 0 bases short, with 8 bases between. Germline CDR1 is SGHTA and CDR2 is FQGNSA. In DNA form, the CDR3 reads TGTGCCAGCAGCCCCGGGAACTCCTACAATGAGCAGTTCTTC. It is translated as CASSPGNSYNEQFF.

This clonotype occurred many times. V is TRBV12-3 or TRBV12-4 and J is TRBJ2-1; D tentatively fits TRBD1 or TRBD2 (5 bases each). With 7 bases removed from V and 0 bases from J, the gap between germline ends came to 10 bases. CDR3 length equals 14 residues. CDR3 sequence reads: CASTSGRSYNEQFF. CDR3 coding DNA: TGTGCCAGCACGTCGGGGCGCTCCTACAATGAGCAGTTCTTC.

Written as DNA, the CDR3 is TGTGCCAGCAGCCAAGATCAAGGTTTCGGAGCGGAAAAGTACTTC. This encodes CASSQDQGFGAEKYF. The chain carries TRBV4-2 and TRBJ2-4, with D possibly being TRBD2 (5 bases). The CDR3 sequence is 15 residues long. V was shortened by 0 bases and J by 14 bases, with 20 bases between the two germline ends. Germline V gene data show CDR1 as LGHNA and CDR2 as YNFKEQ.

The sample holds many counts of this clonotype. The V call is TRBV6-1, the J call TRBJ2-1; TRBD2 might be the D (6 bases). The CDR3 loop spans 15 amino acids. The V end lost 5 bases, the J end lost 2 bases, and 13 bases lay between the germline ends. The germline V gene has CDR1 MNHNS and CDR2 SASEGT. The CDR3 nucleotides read TGTGCCAGCAGTACGGGCCGCGGGGCCTACAATGAGCAGTTCTTC. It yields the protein CASSTGRGAYNEQFF.

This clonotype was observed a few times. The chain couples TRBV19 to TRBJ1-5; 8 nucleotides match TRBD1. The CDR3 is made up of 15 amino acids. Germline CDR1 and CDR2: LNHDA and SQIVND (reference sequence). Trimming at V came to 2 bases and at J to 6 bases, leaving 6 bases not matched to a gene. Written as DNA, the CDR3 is TGTGCCAGTAGTATACCCGGACAGGGTACTCAGCCCCAGCATTTT. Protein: CASSIPGQGTQPQHF.

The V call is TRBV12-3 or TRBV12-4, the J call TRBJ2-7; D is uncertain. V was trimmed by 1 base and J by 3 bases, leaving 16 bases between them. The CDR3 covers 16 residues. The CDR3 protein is CASSLGGLSPLYEQYF. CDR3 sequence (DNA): TGTGCCAGCAGTTTAGGAGGCCTCTCCCCCCTCTACGAGCAGTACTTC.

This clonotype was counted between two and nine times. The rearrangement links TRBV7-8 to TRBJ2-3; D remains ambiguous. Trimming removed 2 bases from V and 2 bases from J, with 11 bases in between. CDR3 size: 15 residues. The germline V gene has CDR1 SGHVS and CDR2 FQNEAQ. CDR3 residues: CASSLSVLYTDTQYF. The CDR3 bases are TGTGCCAGCAGCTTAAGTGTCCTCTACACAGATACGCAGTATTTT.

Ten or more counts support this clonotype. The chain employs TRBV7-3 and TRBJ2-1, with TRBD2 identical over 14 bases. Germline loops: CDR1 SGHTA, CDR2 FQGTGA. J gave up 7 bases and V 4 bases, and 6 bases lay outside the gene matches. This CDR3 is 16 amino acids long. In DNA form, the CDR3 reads TGTGCCAGCAGCTCTCGGACTAGCGGGAGGATGAATGAGCAGTTCTTC. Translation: CASSSRTSGRMNEQFF.

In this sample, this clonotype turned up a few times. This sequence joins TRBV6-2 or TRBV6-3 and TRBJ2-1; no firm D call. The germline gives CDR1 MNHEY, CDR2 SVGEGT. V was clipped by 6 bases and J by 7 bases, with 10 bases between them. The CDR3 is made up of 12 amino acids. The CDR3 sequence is CASRLTRNEQFF. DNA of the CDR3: TGTGCCAGCAGACTAACTCGGAATGAGCAGTTCTTC.

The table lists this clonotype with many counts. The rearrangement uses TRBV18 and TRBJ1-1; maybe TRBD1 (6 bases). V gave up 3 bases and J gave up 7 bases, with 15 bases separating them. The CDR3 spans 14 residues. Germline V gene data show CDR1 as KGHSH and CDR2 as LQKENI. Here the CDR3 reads CASSPLGGSDEAFF. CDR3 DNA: TGTGCCAGCTCACCCCTAGGGGGGTCGGATGAAGCTTTCTTT.

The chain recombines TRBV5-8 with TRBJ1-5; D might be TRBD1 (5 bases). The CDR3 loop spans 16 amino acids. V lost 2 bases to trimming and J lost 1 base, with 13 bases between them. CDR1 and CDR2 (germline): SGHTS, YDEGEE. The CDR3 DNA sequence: TGTGCCAGCAGCTTAAATGGAGGGGCCAGCAATCAGCCCCAGCATTTT. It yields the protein CASSLNGGASNQPQHF. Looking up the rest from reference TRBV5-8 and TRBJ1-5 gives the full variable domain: EAGVTQSPTHLIKTRGQQATLRCSPISGHTSVYWYQQALGLGLQFLLWYDEGEERNRGNFPPRFSGRQFPNYSSELNVNALELEDSALYLCASSLNGGASNQPQHFGDGTRLSIL.

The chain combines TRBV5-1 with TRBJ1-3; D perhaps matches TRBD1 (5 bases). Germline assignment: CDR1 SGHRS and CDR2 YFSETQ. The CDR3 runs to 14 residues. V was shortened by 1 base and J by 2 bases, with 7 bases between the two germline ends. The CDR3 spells CASSLTGPGNTIYF. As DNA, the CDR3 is TGCGCCAGCAGCTTGACAGGCCCTGGAAACACCATATATTTT.

The CDR3 sequence is CASSPRVGGETQYF. The CDR3 nucleotides read TGTGCCAGCTCACCGCGTGTGGGCGGAGAGACCCAGTACTTC. This rearrangement joins TRBV18 to TRBJ2-5, with no clear D. This CDR3 is built from 14 residues. Per the germline V gene, CDR1 is KGHSH and CDR2 is LQKENI. V dropped 3 bases and J dropped 4 bases, with 12 bases sitting between them.

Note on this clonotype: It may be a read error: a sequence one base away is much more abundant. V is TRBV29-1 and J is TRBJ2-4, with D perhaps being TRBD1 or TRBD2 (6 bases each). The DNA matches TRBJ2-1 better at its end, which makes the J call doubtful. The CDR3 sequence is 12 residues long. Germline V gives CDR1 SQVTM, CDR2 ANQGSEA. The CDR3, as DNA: TGCAGCGTTGTCACAGGGAGGAACATTCAGTTCTTC. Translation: CSVVTGRNIQFF.

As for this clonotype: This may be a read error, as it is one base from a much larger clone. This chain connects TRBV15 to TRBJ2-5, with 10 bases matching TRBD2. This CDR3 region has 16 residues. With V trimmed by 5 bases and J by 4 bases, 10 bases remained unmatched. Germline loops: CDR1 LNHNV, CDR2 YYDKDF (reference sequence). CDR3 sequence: CATSSPGTSARETQYF. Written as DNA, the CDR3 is TGTGCCACCAGCTCGCCCGGGACTAGCGCGAGAGAGACCCAGTACTTC.

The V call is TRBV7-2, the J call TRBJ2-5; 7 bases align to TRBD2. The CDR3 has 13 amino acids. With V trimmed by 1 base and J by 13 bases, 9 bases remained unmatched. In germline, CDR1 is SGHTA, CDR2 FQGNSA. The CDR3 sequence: CASSLGGGSILYF. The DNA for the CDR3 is TGTGCCAGCAGCTTAGGGGGGGGGTCCATACTGTACTTC. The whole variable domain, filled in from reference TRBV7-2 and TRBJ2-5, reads GAGVSQSPSNKVTEKGKDVELRCDPISGHTALYWYRQSLGQGLEFLIYFQGNSAPDKSGLPSDRFSAERTGGSVSTLTIQRTQQEDSAVYLCASSLGGGSILYFGPGTRLLVL.

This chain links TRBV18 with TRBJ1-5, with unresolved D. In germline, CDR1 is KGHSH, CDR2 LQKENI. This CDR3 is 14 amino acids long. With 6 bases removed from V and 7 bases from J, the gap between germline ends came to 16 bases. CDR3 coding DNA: TGTGCCAGCTCTCGTGCCGGCGAAGGGCAGCCCCAGCATTTT. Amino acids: CASSRAGEGQPQHF.